These 26 T cell receptor beta chains were sequenced from one sample in a study of blood T cell repertoires in COVID-19. Generated by immunoSEQ multiplex PCR, the TCRdb table keeps only in-frame clones and is missing some. Here the sample spans some 500,000 clones, approximately 88% being singletons. Sequences were obtained from PBMCs or T cells enriched from blood (not recorded which). These receptors came from a woman between 35 and 50 years old who had recovered from COVID-19.

The rearrangement joins TRBV7-9 to TRBJ2-4; 10 positions match TRBD1. Per the germline V gene, CDR1 is SEHNR and CDR2 is FQNEAQ (reference sequence). CDR3 length equals 19 residues. V shed 5 bases and J 0 bases; nucleotides not matched to a gene: 13. For the CDR3, the DNA is TGTGCCAGCAGCCCCCTTCCGGGACAGGGGTGGGTAGCCAAAAACATTCAGTACTTC. It yields the protein CASSPLPGQGWVAKNIQYF.

This chain uses TRBV4-3 with TRBJ2-3; 7 bases are a match to TRBD2. The length of the CDR3 is 17 residues. With V trimmed by 1 base and J by 5 bases, 12 bases remained unmatched. In germline, CDR1 is LGHNA, CDR2 YSLEER. The CDR3: CASSQVGRGDQGDTQYF. As DNA, the CDR3 is TGCGCCAGCAGCCAAGTAGGGAGGGGAGACCAAGGAGATACGCAGTATTTT.

The genes are TRBV9 and TRBJ2-1; TRBD1 matches 9 bases. The CDR3 contains 15 residues. Germline V lookup: CDR1 SGDLS, CDR2 YYNGEE. V was pared by 5 bases and J by 2 bases, with 5 bases of the junction left unmatched. The CDR3, as DNA: TGTGCCAGCAGTACCGGACAGGGGACCTACAATGAGCAGTTCTTC. Encoded protein: CASSTGQGTYNEQFF. Filled out from reference TRBV9 and TRBJ2-1, the complete variable domain reads DSGVTQTPKHLITATGQRVTLRCSPRSGDLSVYWYQQSLDQGLQFLIQYYNGEERAKGNILERFSAQQFPDLHSELNLSSLELGDSALYFCASSTGQGTYNEQFFGPGTRLTVL.

The V gene is TRBV7-2, the J gene TRBJ2-5, with TRBD2 identical over 7 bases. CDR1 and CDR2 (germline): SGHTA, FQGNSA. The CDR3 has 12 residues. J was trimmed by 6 bases and V by 4 bases; bases with no gene match: 2. The CDR3 DNA is TGTGCCAGCAGCTCGCGGGGGAAGACCCAGTACTTC. Translation gives CASSSRGKTQYF.

The chain carries TRBV11-2 and TRBJ2-3, with TRBD2 identical over 8 bases. There are 15 residues in the CDR3. The trim removed 5 bases at V and 2 bases at J, leaving 6 bases unmatched. Looked up from germline, CDR1 is SGHAT and CDR2 is FQNNGV. CDR3 DNA: TGTGCCAGCAGCGTAACTAGCGGAAACACAGATACGCAGTATTTT. It codes for CASSVTSGNTDTQYF. Filled out from reference TRBV11-2 and TRBJ2-3, the complete variable domain reads EAGVAQSPRYKIIEKRQSVAFWCNPISGHATLYWYQQILGQGPKLLIQFQNNGVVDDSQLPKDRFSAERLKGVDSTLKIQPAKLEDSAVYLCASSVTSGNTDTQYFGPGTRLTVL.

This chain joins TRBV12-3 or TRBV12-4 and TRBJ2-7; D ambiguous. V was clipped by 5 bases and J by 6 bases, with 11 bases between them. The length of the CDR3 is 12 residues. The CDR3 bases are TGTGCCAGCAGTCCCGCCCCCGGCGAGCAGTACTTC. This gives the protein CASSPAPGEQYF.

V usage is TRBV21-1 and J usage is TRBJ1-2; the table's D call TRBD1 went unverified against the DNA. TRBV21-1 is assigned pseudogene status. The CDR3 runs to 16 residues. CDR3 nucleotides: TGTGCCAGCAGTTTCTTGTGGGACAGGGGAATCTATGGCTACACCTTC. Its translation is CASSFLWDRGIYGYTF.

This chain links TRBV7-9 with TRBJ2-1; TRBD1 matches 7 bases. The ends lost 1 base at V and 10 bases at J; junction bases unmatched: 4. CDR3 length: 13 amino acids. Germline-derived CDR1 and CDR2 are SEHNR and FQNEAQ (reference sequence). CDR3 region: CASSLEGGVEQFF. CDR3 nucleotides: TGTGCCAGCAGCTTAGAAGGGGGCGTAGAGCAGTTCTTC.

The chain has TRBV7-9 and TRBJ2-7; D gene ambiguous. This CDR3 spans 13 amino acids. The V and J ends lost 5 bases and 2 bases respectively, with 10 bases between them. In germline, CDR1 is SEHNR, CDR2 FQNEAQ (reference sequence). In DNA form, the CDR3 reads TGTGCCAGCAGCACTGTCCTCCCCTACGAGCAGTACTTC. It specifies CASSTVLPYEQYF.

Details on this clone: Just one base apart from a much larger clone, this may be a read error. The identical CDR3 is also encoded by other nucleotide sequences in the sample. This chain joins TRBV7-2 and TRBJ1-2, with 7 bases aligning to TRBD1. Germline assignment: CDR1 SGHTA and CDR2 FQGNSA. CDR3 length: 12 residues. The V and J ends lost 6 bases and 4 bases, in that order; junction bases with no gene match: 2. CDR3 amino acids: CASSRQGYGYTF. Written as DNA, the CDR3 is TGTGCCAGCAGTCGACAGGGCTATGGCTACACCTTC.

The V gene is TRBV3-1 (or the pseudogene TRBV3-2), the J gene TRBJ1-5; a possible D gene is TRBD1 (6 bases). Germline values: CDR1 LGHDT, CDR2 YNNKEL (reference sequence). Trimming removed 1 base at V and 5 bases at J, with 9 bases between. The CDR3 covers 14 residues. Here the CDR3 DNA reads TGTGCCAGCAGCCAAGCAGGGGCCCATCAGCCCCAGCATTTT. The encoded protein is CASSQAGAHQPQHF.

V is TRBV18 and J is TRBJ2-7, with D possibly being TRBD1 (7 bases). Trimming took 1 base from V and 3 from J, leaving 13 bases between them. Germline V CDR1 and CDR2: KGHSH, LQKENI. The CDR3 contains 15 residues. The CDR3 DNA sequence: TGTGCCAGCTCACCACGGAGCAGGGGGGTCTACGAGCAGTACTTC. This codes for CASSPRSRGVYEQYF.

The gene calls are TRBV5-5 and TRBJ1-2; D may be TRBD1 (6 bases). Per germline, CDR1 SGHKS and CDR2 YYEKEE (reference sequence). V was clipped by 1 base and J by 1 base, with 8 bases between them. The CDR3 length is 14 residues. The CDR3 region is CASSLKGDNYGYTF. CDR3 nucleotides: TGTGCCAGCAGCTTGAAGGGGGATAACTATGGCTACACCTTC.

The chain recombines TRBV10-2 with TRBJ1-2, with unresolved D. The V end was cut by 6 bases, the J end by 2 bases, with 10 bases between. The CDR3 runs 13 residues. The germline V gene has CDR1 WSHSY and CDR2 SAAADI. The CDR3 sequence: CASRPQVNYGYTF. In DNA form, the CDR3 reads TGCGCCAGCAGACCCCAGGTGAACTATGGCTACACCTTC.

The chain recombines TRBV15 with TRBJ1-2; 7 bases align to TRBD1. The CDR3 spans 15 residues. V shed 6 bases and J 6 bases; nucleotides not matched to a gene: 13. Germline assignment: CDR1 LNHNV and CDR2 YYDKDF (reference sequence). CDR3 nucleotides: TGTGCCACCAGAAGTTACCTACAGGGGAAGCATGGCTACACCTTC. Amino acids: CATRSYLQGKHGYTF.

This chain uses TRBV12-3 or TRBV12-4 with TRBJ1-1, with D perhaps matching TRBD1 (5 bases). The germline V and J ends were trimmed by 1 base and 11 bases, with 11 bases remaining between them. This CDR3 comprises 12 residues. Written as DNA, the CDR3 is TGTGCCAGCAGTTTAGAGGGGTACTACGCTTTCTTT. This codes for CASSLEGYYAFF.

This chain joins TRBV30 and TRBJ1-2, with TRBD1 as a possible D gene (6 bases). CDR3 length: 13 amino acids. Germline V gene data show CDR1 as GTSNPN and CDR2 as SVGIG (reference sequence). The V end lost 0 bases, the J end lost 7 bases, and 12 bases lay between the germline ends. Here the CDR3 reads CAWSVGGGGGYTF. CDR3 nucleotides: TGTGCCTGGAGTGTCGGGGGCGGGGGTGGCTACACCTTC. Variable domain in full (rest from reference TRBV30 and TRBJ1-2): SQTIHQWPATLVQPVGSPLSLECTVEGTSNPNLYWYRQAAGRGLQLLFYSVGIGQISSEVPQNLSASRPQDRQFILSSKKLLLSDSGFYLCAWSVGGGGGYTFGSGTRLTVV.

This chain uses TRBV5-1 with TRBJ2-3, with 7 positions matching TRBD2. Losses at the gene ends were 0 bases for V and 0 bases for J; bases not matched to a gene: 7. Looked up from germline, CDR1 is SGHRS and CDR2 is YFSETQ. The CDR3 totals 17 residues. The CDR3 DNA sequence: TGCGCCAGCAGCTTGGGATATAGCGGGTCTAGCACAGATACGCAGTATTTT. Translating it yields CASSLGYSGSSTDTQYF.

The V gene is TRBV10-2, the J gene TRBJ1-5; 9 positions match TRBD1. The V gene end was trimmed by 5 bases and the J gene end by 0 bases; junction bases not matched to a gene: 5. CDR1 is WSHSY and CDR2 is SAAADI in the germline V gene. The CDR3 is made up of 16 amino acids. The DNA of the CDR3 is TGCGCCAGCAGTCGGACAGGGGCCTATAGCAATCAGCCCCAGCATTTT. Protein: CASSRTGAYSNQPQHF.

V usage is TRBV15 and J usage is TRBJ2-1; 9 positions match TRBD2. V shed 3 bases and J 0 bases; nucleotides not matched to a gene: 3. Germline V gene lookup returns CDR1 LNHNV and CDR2 YYDKDF (reference sequence). This CDR3 is built from 16 residues. The CDR3 loop is CATSRLTSGSYNEQFF. DNA of the CDR3: TGTGCCACCAGCAGGCTGACTAGCGGCTCCTACAATGAGCAGTTCTTC.

The V and J genes are TRBV27 and TRBJ1-5; D unclear. The germline V gene encodes CDR1 MNHEY and CDR2 SMNVEV (reference sequence). The V and J ends lost 2 bases and 3 bases respectively, with 20 bases between them. The CDR3 extends over 18 amino acids. Here the CDR3 reads CASSLGSRGGAPNQPQHF. DNA for the CDR3: TGTGCCAGCAGTTTAGGGTCTCGAGGAGGAGCACCCAATCAGCCCCAGCATTTT.

The chain joins TRBV30 to TRBJ1-1, with D perhaps matching TRBD1 (5 bases). Trimming cost V 2 bases and J 5 bases, with 12 bases left between them. The CDR3 runs 13 residues. In germline, CDR1 is GTSNPN, CDR2 SVGIG (reference sequence). CDR3 loop: CAWSPQGRTEAFF. The CDR3 DNA reads as TGTGCCTGGAGTCCCCAGGGTAGGACTGAAGCTTTCTTT. The full variable domain, its missing parts supplied by reference TRBV30 and TRBJ1-1, is SQTIHQWPATLVQPVGSPLSLECTVEGTSNPNLYWYRQAAGRGLQLLFYSVGIGQISSEVPQNLSASRPQDRQFILSSKKLLLSDSGFYLCAWSPQGRTEAFFGQGTRLTVV.

CDR3 bases: TGTGCCAGCTCCCGGGGGAGAAACTCGAACACTGAAGCTTTCTTT. This translates into CASSRGRNSNTEAFF. The V gene is TRBV18, the J gene TRBJ1-1; tentative D call: TRBD1 (5 bases). Germline CDR1 reads KGHSH; CDR2 reads LQKENI. The CDR3 runs to 15 residues. The germline V and J ends were trimmed by 6 bases and 1 base, with 15 bases remaining between them.

V is TRBV11-3 and J is TRBJ1-6, with 9 bases lining up with TRBD1. Germline V gives CDR1 SGHNT, CDR2 YENEEA. The CDR3 contains 14 residues. The junction had 5 bases not matched to a gene; V was cut back by 7 bases and J by 7 bases. This CDR3 is CASTPGQGNSPLHF. CDR3 sequence (DNA): TGTGCCAGCACCCCGGGACAGGGAAATTCACCCCTCCACTTT.

The V call is TRBV7-2, the J call TRBJ2-5; 9 bases agree with TRBD2. CDR3 length: 15 residues. After removal of 5 bases from V and 1 base from J, the junction contained 5 bases not matched to a gene. The germline gives CDR1 SGHTA, CDR2 FQGNSA. The CDR3, as DNA: TGTGCCAGCAGCCCAGGGACTAGCAGCCAAGAGACCCAGTACTTC. Translated, it gives CASSPGTSSQETQYF.

The genes are TRBV18 and TRBJ2-1; 13 bases match TRBD2. The trim removed 4 bases at V and 5 bases at J, leaving 2 bases unmatched. This CDR3 comprises 15 residues. Germline V gene lookup returns CDR1 KGHSH and CDR2 LQKENI. The CDR3: CASSLGTSGNNEQFF. The CDR3, as DNA: TGTGCCAGCTCACTCGGGACTAGCGGGAACAATGAGCAGTTCTTC.